The 14 T cell receptor beta chains presented below share a single source sample, sequenced in a study of T-cell reconstitution after alpha-beta-depleted transplantation in children. It was with unique molecular identifiers that the TCRbeta library was prepared. TCRdb used MiXCR to reprocess the PCR reads, holding one entry per CDR3 protein. Altogether some 490,000 distinct CDR3 sequences are present, around 12% being singletons, with the ten largest covering more than 5.5%. The sample was PBMCs from the stem cell graft donor, taken from the stem cell graft. The receptors stem from a human donor who donated a stem cell graft to a child with combined immunodeficiency.

The V and J genes are TRBV25-1 and TRBJ2-5; D might be TRBD1 or TRBD2, each matching 6 bases. The CDR3 is 13 amino acids. The V end was cut by 2 bases, the J end by 5 bases, with 9 bases between. Germline V gene data show CDR1 as MGHDK and CDR2 as SYGVNS. The CDR3: CASSERGVETQYF. CDR3 sequence (DNA): TGTGCCAGCAGTGAAAGGGGGGTTGAGACCCAGTACTTC.

This clonotype was counted between two and nine times. V gene TRBV12-3 or TRBV12-4 combines with J gene TRBJ2-3, with TRBD1 matching over 7 bases. V dropped 3 bases and J dropped 3; count of bases not matched to a gene: 12. The CDR3 totals 17 residues. CDR3 sequence (DNA): TGTGCCAGCAGTTTTCCAACTCAGGGGGAATGGACAGATACGCAGTATTTT. Translation gives CASSFPTQGEWTDTQYF.

This clonotype came up a few times. The chain carries TRBV25-1 and TRBJ2-4, with D unresolved. Trimming removed 1 base at V and 2 bases at J, with 12 bases between. CDR3 length: 16 amino acids. Germline CDR1 MGHDK, CDR2 SYGVNS. This chain's CDR3 is CASSEFKTPSKNIQYF. CDR3 coding DNA: TGTGCCAGCAGTGAATTTAAGACTCCTTCCAAAAACATTCAGTACTTC.

The chain couples TRBV28 to TRBJ1-1; D unclear. CDR3 length: 14 amino acids. Trimming shortened V by 2 bases and J by 4 bases, and 11 bases separated the two germline ends. Germline CDR1 and CDR2: MDHEN and SYDVKM. The CDR3 here is CASSLPGRATEAFF. The CDR3 DNA follows: TGTGCCAGCAGTTTACCGGGCCGGGCCACTGAAGCTTTCTTT.

The sample holds many counts of this clonotype. CDR3 amino acids: CASSSPRSSGANVLTF. CDR3 in DNA: TGTGCCAGCAGCTCCCCCAGGAGCTCTGGGGCCAACGTCCTGACTTTC. The chain employs TRBV7-9 and TRBJ2-6; D is ambiguous. The V end lost 4 bases, the J end lost 0 bases, and 10 bases lay between the germline ends. The CDR3 loop spans 16 amino acids. Germline V gene lookup returns CDR1 SEHNR and CDR2 FQNEAQ (reference sequence).

This chain uses TRBV4-2 with TRBJ1-2, with 7 bases fitting TRBD1. This CDR3 is built from 16 residues. The germline gives CDR1 LGHNA, CDR2 YNFKEQ. The junction had 7 bases not matched to a gene; V was cut back by 0 bases and J by 3 bases. CDR3 sequence: CASSQDPPTGHYGYTF. CDR3 sequence (DNA): TGTGCCAGCAGCCAAGATCCCCCGACAGGGCACTATGGCTACACCTTC.

This clonotype was seen a few times. The chain links TRBV5-5 to TRBJ2-5; D perhaps matches TRBD1 (5 bases). Trimming stripped 0 bases from V and 7 bases from J, with 10 bases between. Germline CDR1 reads SGHKS; CDR2 reads YYEKEE (reference sequence). The CDR3 spans 13 residues. The CDR3 reads CASSLEGVGTQYF. CDR3 DNA sequence: TGTGCCAGCAGCTTGGAAGGGGTGGGGACCCAGTACTTC.

The J gene is TRBJ1-1, the V gene TRBV5-5, with D unresolved. The germline gives CDR1 SGHKS, CDR2 YYEKEE (reference sequence). This CDR3 spans 12 amino acids. Between the trimmed V and J ends, which lost 1 base and 9 bases, there was a span of 10 bases. CDR3 sequence reads: CASSLTASKAFF. CDR3 nucleotide sequence: TGTGCCAGCAGCTTGACAGCCAGCAAAGCTTTCTTT. Full variable domain (outside the CDR3, taken from reference TRBV5-5 and TRBJ1-1): DAGVTQSPTHLIKTRGQQVTLRCSPISGHKSVSWYQQVLGQGPQFIFQYYEKEERGRGNFPDRFSARQFPNYSSELNVNALLLGDSALYLCASSLTASKAFFGQGTRLTVV.

The chain links TRBV5-1 to TRBJ2-2; no clear D. The CDR3 sequence is 14 residues long. The V end lost 2 bases, the J end lost 0 bases, and 5 bases lay between the germline ends. Germline V gene data show CDR1 as SGHRS and CDR2 as YFSETQ. CDR3 residues: CASSFEPNTGELFF. Written as DNA, the CDR3 is TGCGCCAGCAGCTTTGAACCGAACACCGGGGAGCTGTTTTTT.

In this sample, this clonotype turned up many times. The V call is TRBV12-3 or TRBV12-4, the J call TRBJ2-2; D tentatively reads TRBD1 or TRBD2 (5 bases each). This CDR3 is 15 amino acids long. V was cut by 3 bases and J by 1 base, with 9 bases left in between. The DNA for the CDR3 is TGTGCCAGCAGTTTTGGGGGAGTGAACACCGGGGAGCTGTTTTTT. Protein sequence: CASSFGGVNTGELFF.

The rearrangement links TRBV7-3 to TRBJ2-2; D may be TRBD1 (6 bases). This CDR3 contains 14 residues. V lost 1 base and J 5 bases, leaving 8 bases between the germline ends. In germline, CDR1 is SGHTA, CDR2 FQGTGA. The CDR3 spells CASSLNRATGELFF. Written as DNA, the CDR3 is TGTGCCAGCAGCTTAAACAGGGCTACCGGGGAGCTGTTTTTT.

In this sample, this clonotype turned up a few times. The genes are TRBV12-3 or TRBV12-4 and TRBJ1-1; possible D gene TRBD1, 5 bases. The V and J ends lost 4 bases and 4 bases respectively, with 16 bases between them. The CDR3 contains 15 residues. CDR3 sequence (DNA): TGTGCCAGCAGTTCGACGGACTTGGGGGGCACTGAAGCTTTCTTT. Translating gives CASSSTDLGGTEAFF.

There are a few counts of this clonotype. The chain joins TRBV7-8 to TRBJ2-7; D is possibly TRBD1 or TRBD2 (6 bases each). This CDR3 is 16 amino acids long. The V end lost 4 bases, the J end lost 3 bases, and 19 bases lay between the germline ends. Germline CDR1 and CDR2: SGHVS and FQNEAQ. The CDR3 DNA follows: TGTGCCAGCAGCTCGGGGGCCGGGGCGGGGAGCTACGAGCAGTACTTC. Residues: CASSSGAGAGSYEQYF.

Only a few counts were recorded for this clonotype. This sequence joins TRBV9 and TRBJ2-7; D is uncertain. CDR3 length: 14 residues. The germline V and J ends were trimmed by 0 bases and 3 bases, with 10 bases remaining between them. The germline CDR1 and CDR2 sequences are SGDLS and YYNGEE. The CDR3 nucleotides are TGTGCCAGCAGCGTAGGGGCAGAACTCTACGAGCAGTACTTC. Protein: CASSVGAELYEQYF. Full variable domain (outside the CDR3, taken from reference TRBV9 and TRBJ2-7): DSGVTQTPKHLITATGQRVTLRCSPRSGDLSVYWYQQSLDQGLQFLIQYYNGEERAKGNILERFSAQQFPDLHSELNLSSLELGDSALYFCASSVGAELYEQYFGPGTRLTVT.